Listed below are T cell receptor beta chains from one sample, sequenced in a study of vaccination and CD4 T cells after COVID-19. TCRdb independently ran MiXCR on the PCR reads; one entry per CDR3 protein. The sample holds more than 15,000 distinct CDR3 sequences, less than 70% seen once. For these receptors, no antigen is known. The sequenced material came from CD4+ T cells from blood, cultured in vitro. The receptors were gathered from a human donor who had recovered from COVID-19. Both conserved end residues are trimmed from each CDR3. Clone size appears in some rows only: once, few, many, or a class for an expanded clone.

j_gene,v_gene,abundance,CDR3aa
TRBJ1-1,TRBV7-9,.,ASSLGQLEAF
TRBJ1-2,TRBV18,.,ASSSGSNYGYT
TRBJ1-3,TRBV20-1,.,SASRFGSNSGNTIY
TRBJ2-7,TRBV20-1,.,SARAQTYYEQY
TRBJ2-5,TRBV4-2,.,ASSQKGGAETQY
TRBJ2-1,TRBV10-3,few,AISPTGGGSYNEQF
TRBJ2-7,TRBV7-8,.,ASSPRGGRIEQY
TRBJ2-1,TRBV23-1,.,ASSPLAGGPCFYNEQF
TRBJ1-2,TRBV10-3,.,AISADDFYGYT
TRBJ1-2,TRBV5-1,.,ASSFLDRGLNYGYT
TRBJ2-1,TRBV24-1,.,ATSGSGTSGRNEQF
TRBJ2-7,TRBV6-1,.,ASSSTGGLEYEQY
TRBJ2-3,TRBV2,once,ASSQGPAGLYTDTQY
TRBJ2-7,TRBV20-1,few,SATLWMGDEQY
TRBJ2-7,TRBV11-2,.,ASSLLMQDSYEQY
TRBJ2-1,TRBV7-2,few,ASSFPGRASGSKGRSYNEQF
TRBJ2-7,TRBV4-3,.,ASSQDRTGPEQY
TRBJ2-2,TRBV24-1,.,ATTPSGNAGELF
TRBJ1-2,TRBV6-2/TRBV6-3,once,ASSSFGLNYGYT
TRBJ2-3,TRBV11-3,.,ASSLGSRGTQY
TRBJ1-1,TRBV20-1,few,SARIQGPETGAF
TRBJ2-1,TRBV2,.,ASSDGGGRGYNEQF
TRBJ1-2,TRBV5-8,.,ASSLGQQGREMYGYT
TRBJ2-3,TRBV2,.,ASRGGQGDTQY
TRBJ2-1,TRBV20-1,.,SATRTSGGADEQF
TRBJ1-2,TRBV6-1,.,ASSEGAGVGLAT
TRBJ1-6,TRBV19,.,ASSILGTGGDSPLH
TRBJ2-1,TRBV7-3,.,ASSLVGQEDEQF
TRBJ2-7,TRBV11-3,.,ASSLAGQGGGEQY
TRBJ1-2,TRBV19,.,ASSMSRNNYGYT
TRBJ1-1,TRBV6-1,.,ASIRQGGIEAF
TRBJ1-5,TRBV6-2/TRBV6-3,.,ASRRQGGNQPQH
TRBJ2-2,TRBV20-1,.,SAHEITGELF
TRBJ2-5,TRBV12-3/TRBV12-4,.,ASRHGKTQY
TRBJ2-1,TRBV20-1,.,SASHGRNEQF
TRBJ2-3,TRBV20-1,.,SAQRWVSTGGIADTQY
TRBJ2-2,TRBV7-9,.,ASSLAGTYTGELF
TRBJ2-7,TRBV20-1,few,SVLDRVGTYEQY
TRBJ2-3,TRBV4-2,.,ASSHTPGTSGGRDTQY
TRBJ1-6,TRBV7-9,.,ASLGAGSSYNSPLH
TRBJ2-7,TRBV27,.,DSLAVGDEQY
TRBJ2-4,TRBV21-1,.,ASTPGTSGSGNIQY